This is a list of T cell receptor beta chains from one sample in a study of cytomegalovirus exposure and HLA in healthy donors. Profiling relied on immunoSEQ multiplex PCR, and the TCRdb table lists in-frame clones only, not all of them. The sample has over 200,000 clones, around four fifths seen once. The sequencing input was PBMCs. The receptor source for this set is a male donor in good health and CMV-seronegative. CDR3s include the opening cysteine and the closing phenylalanine or tryptophan. A D gene is named only where the DNA matches it firmly. Only part of the rows carry a size: once, few, many, or a class if the clone is expanded.

v_call: TRBV19
j_call: TRBJ1-3
d_call: NA
clone_size: NA
cdr3_nt: TGTGCCAGCGAATTACGTGCAGGGCTTGCTGGAAACACCATATATTTT
cdr3_aa: CASELRAGLAGNTIYF

v_call: TRBV5-4
j_call: TRBJ1-4
d_call: NA
clone_size: NA
cdr3_nt: TGTGCCAGCAGCGAAAGGGCAGGGATTTTTGAAAAACTGTTTTTT
cdr3_aa: CASSERAGIFEKLFF

v_call: TRBV5-1
j_call: TRBJ2-7
d_call: TRBD1
clone_size: once
cdr3_nt: TGCGCCAGCAGCCTAGGGACAGACGAGCAGTACTTC
cdr3_aa: CASSLGTDEQYF

v_call: TRBV7-9
j_call: TRBJ1-1
d_call: NA
clone_size: NA
cdr3_nt: TGTGCCAGCAGCGACCGGGACACTGAAGCTTTCTTT
cdr3_aa: CASSDRDTEAFF

v_call: TRBV7-9
j_call: TRBJ2-3
d_call: NA
clone_size: NA
cdr3_nt: TGTGCCAGCAGCCCACTAGGTACGCAGTATTTT
cdr3_aa: CASSPLGTQYF

v_call: TRBV6-5
j_call: TRBJ2-5
d_call: NA
clone_size: NA
cdr3_nt: TGTGCCAGCGGCCCGCCGCAGACCCAGTACTTC
cdr3_aa: CASGPPQTQYF

v_call: TRBV27
j_call: TRBJ1-2
d_call: NA
clone_size: NA
cdr3_nt: TGTGCCAGCAGTCCAGGGGCTAACTATGGCTACACCTTC
cdr3_aa: CASSPGANYGYTF

v_call: TRBV11-3
j_call: TRBJ2-1
d_call: NA
clone_size: NA
cdr3_nt: TGTGCCAGCAGCCTAAGGGGACCAGAGGGGCTAACAGGGAATGAGCAGTTCTTC
cdr3_aa: CASSLRGPEGLTGNEQFF

v_call: TRBV6-5
j_call: TRBJ2-7
d_call: TRBD2
clone_size: NA
cdr3_nt: TGTGCCAGCAGTTCGTTAGCGGGAGTAACGAGAAGGCAGTACTTC
cdr3_aa: CASSSLAGVTRRQYF

v_call: TRBV11-2
j_call: TRBJ2-4
d_call: TRBD2
clone_size: NA
cdr3_nt: TGTGCCAGCAGCTTAGCCCCCGGGAGGGCCCCCAAAAACATTCAGTACTTC
cdr3_aa: CASSLAPGRAPKNIQYF

v_call: TRBV5-1
j_call: TRBJ1-1
d_call: TRBD1
clone_size: NA
cdr3_nt: TGCGCCAGCAGCTTGGTCGGGACAGGGGGCAGTTTCATGAACACTGAAGCTTTCTTT
cdr3_aa: CASSLVGTGGSFMNTEAFF

v_call: TRBV9
j_call: TRBJ1-2
d_call: NA
clone_size: once
cdr3_nt: TGTGCCAGCAGCGTAGAGGCAGGCACTAACTATGGCTACACCTTC
cdr3_aa: CASSVEAGTNYGYTF

v_call: TRBV6-6
j_call: TRBJ1-2
d_call: NA
clone_size: NA
cdr3_nt: TGTGCCAGCAGCCTCTACTCGGGGCGGGGGGTAAATGGCTACACCTTC
cdr3_aa: CASSLYSGRGVNGYTF

v_call: TRBV7-2
j_call: TRBJ2-7
d_call: TRBD2
clone_size: NA
cdr3_nt: TGTGCCAGCAGCCCAGGACTAGCGGGAGACGAGCAGTACTTC
cdr3_aa: CASSPGLAGDEQYF

v_call: TRBV11-3
j_call: TRBJ2-6
d_call: NA
clone_size: NA
cdr3_nt: TGTGCCAGCAGCTTAGGTACACTAGTCTCTGGGGCCAACGTCCTGACTTTC
cdr3_aa: CASSLGTLVSGANVLTF

v_call: TRBV7-4
j_call: TRBJ2-1
d_call: TRBD2
clone_size: NA
cdr3_nt: TGTGCCAGCAGCTTAGAGGGACTAGCGGGAGAGGGTGAGCAGTTCTTC
cdr3_aa: CASSLEGLAGEGEQFF

v_call: TRBV7-2
j_call: TRBJ2-1
d_call: TRBD2
clone_size: NA
cdr3_nt: TGTGCCAGCAGCTTTCGGGGACTAGCGGCAGTGGATGAGCAGTTCTTC
cdr3_aa: CASSFRGLAAVDEQFF

v_call: TRBV4-1
j_call: TRBJ2-7
d_call: TRBD1
clone_size: NA
cdr3_nt: TGCGCCAGCAGCCAACCTGCAGGGGGCTACGAGCAGTACTTC
cdr3_aa: CASSQPAGGYEQYF

v_call: TRBV6-5
j_call: TRBJ2-5
d_call: TRBD1
clone_size: NA
cdr3_nt: TGTGCCAGCAGTTACGGGACAGCGTCGCAAGAGACCCAGTACTTC
cdr3_aa: CASSYGTASQETQYF

v_call: TRBV7-9
j_call: TRBJ2-1
d_call: NA
clone_size: NA
cdr3_nt: TGTGCCAGCAGCTTAGTCGGTTCACAGTTCTTC
cdr3_aa: CASSLVGSQFF

v_call: TRBV11-3
j_call: TRBJ2-7
d_call: TRBD2
clone_size: NA
cdr3_nt: TGTGCCAGCAGCTCGAGGTGGGAGGGCTACGAGCAGTACTTC
cdr3_aa: CASSSRWEGYEQYF

v_call: TRBV30
j_call: TRBJ2-1
d_call: TRBD1
clone_size: NA
cdr3_nt: TGTGCCTGGATCAAGCCCGGGACAGTTCACAATGAGCAGTTCTTC
cdr3_aa: CAWIKPGTVHNEQFF

v_call: TRBV6-5
j_call: TRBJ2-7
d_call: NA
clone_size: NA
cdr3_nt: TGTGCCAGCAGTTACTCTTTCAAAATGATGCACAACGAGCAGTACTTC
cdr3_aa: CASSYSFKMMHNEQYF

v_call: TRBV5-6
j_call: TRBJ1-2
d_call: TRBD1
clone_size: NA
cdr3_nt: TGTGCCAGCAGCTTGATGGACAGGGCGGACTATGGCTACACCTTC
cdr3_aa: CASSLMDRADYGYTF

v_call: TRBV5-1
j_call: TRBJ1-1
d_call: TRBD1
clone_size: NA
cdr3_nt: TGCGCCAGCAGCTCAGGAGGGGGCTCGAACACTGAAGCTTTCTTT
cdr3_aa: CASSSGGGSNTEAFF

v_call: TRBV6-6
j_call: TRBJ2-3
d_call: NA
clone_size: NA
cdr3_nt: TGTGCCAGCCTGACAACAGATACGCAGTATTTT
cdr3_aa: CASLTTDTQYF

v_call: TRBV28
j_call: TRBJ1-2
d_call: NA
clone_size: NA
cdr3_nt: TGTGCCAGCCTGAAGCCCGGGAGCCTCTATGGCTACACCTTC
cdr3_aa: CASLKPGSLYGYTF

v_call: TRBV7-3
j_call: TRBJ2-7
d_call: TRBD2
clone_size: NA
cdr3_nt: TGTGCCAGCAGCGCACCGGGACTAGGTGACGAGCAGTACTTC
cdr3_aa: CASSAPGLGDEQYF

v_call: TRBV19
j_call: TRBJ2-3
d_call: TRBD1
clone_size: NA
cdr3_nt: TGTGCCAGTAGTAAGGGACAGGGGCTAATGGCAGATACGCAGTATTTT
cdr3_aa: CASSKGQGLMADTQYF

v_call: TRBV7-9
j_call: TRBJ2-1
d_call: TRBD1
clone_size: NA
cdr3_nt: TGTTCCAGCAGCCCAACAGGGGTCAATGAGCAGTTCTTC
cdr3_aa: CSSSPTGVNEQFF

v_call: TRBV5-5
j_call: TRBJ1-1
d_call: NA
clone_size: NA
cdr3_nt: TGTGCCAGCAGCTTGTGGGCAGCCCGGCCAGACGAGACTTTCTTT
cdr3_aa: CASSLWAARPDETFF

v_call: TRBV5-6
j_call: TRBJ2-7
d_call: TRBD1
clone_size: NA
cdr3_nt: TGTGCCAGCAGCTGGGGACAGGGGGCCTACGAGCAGTACTTC
cdr3_aa: CASSWGQGAYEQYF

v_call: TRBV11-2
j_call: TRBJ1-1
d_call: NA
clone_size: NA
cdr3_nt: TGTGCCAGCAGCTTAGCACTTACTGAAGCTTTCTTT
cdr3_aa: CASSLALTEAFF

v_call: TRBV5-1
j_call: TRBJ2-2
d_call: TRBD2
clone_size: NA
cdr3_nt: TGCGCCAGCAGCTTGGCTCTCCTAGCGGGACCCACCGGGGAGCTGTTTTTT
cdr3_aa: CASSLALLAGPTGELFF

v_call: TRBV4-1
j_call: TRBJ2-6
d_call: TRBD1
clone_size: NA
cdr3_nt: TGCGCCAGCAGCCAAGGGGTCTCGTTCACAGGGGGTTACTCTGGGGCCAACGTCCTGACTTTC
cdr3_aa: CASSQGVSFTGGYSGANVLTF

v_call: TRBV7-2
j_call: TRBJ1-2
d_call: NA
clone_size: NA
cdr3_nt: TGTGCCAGCAGCGCAAGGACAGCTTCTAACTATGGCTACACCTTC
cdr3_aa: CASSARTASNYGYTF

v_call: TRBV11-2
j_call: TRBJ2-1
d_call: NA
clone_size: NA
cdr3_nt: TGTGCCAGCAGCTTAGTCGGCGGGGCCCATGAGCAGTTCTTC
cdr3_aa: CASSLVGGAHEQFF

v_call: TRBV5-4
j_call: TRBJ2-2
d_call: NA
clone_size: NA
cdr3_nt: TGTGCCAGCAGATGGGGGGACAGCAACACCGGGGAGCTGTTTTTT
cdr3_aa: CASRWGDSNTGELFF

v_call: TRBV27
j_call: TRBJ1-1
d_call: TRBD1
clone_size: NA
cdr3_nt: TGTGCCAGCATGGGACAGGGAAACACTGAAGCTTTCTTT
cdr3_aa: CASMGQGNTEAFF

v_call: TRBV27
j_call: TRBJ2-1
d_call: TRBD2
clone_size: NA
cdr3_nt: TGTGCCAGCAGTGGGTTTAGCGGGAGGGCCAGGTACAATGAGCAGTTCTTC
cdr3_aa: CASSGFSGRARYNEQFF

v_call: TRBV6-6
j_call: TRBJ1-2
d_call: NA
clone_size: NA
cdr3_nt: TGTGCCAGCAGGCGGGCGCCTGGCAATGGCTACACCTTC
cdr3_aa: CASRRAPGNGYTF

v_call: TRBV6-5
j_call: TRBJ2-7
d_call: TRBD1
clone_size: few
cdr3_nt: TGTGCCAGCTCACGGAGACAGGGGCCCTACGAGCAGTACTTC
cdr3_aa: CASSRRQGPYEQYF

v_call: TRBV28
j_call: TRBJ1-5
d_call: NA
clone_size: NA
cdr3_nt: TGTGCCAGCAGTTGGGGGGATATTAATCAGCCCCAGCATTTT
cdr3_aa: CASSWGDINQPQHF

v_call: TRBV27
j_call: TRBJ2-1
d_call: NA
clone_size: NA
cdr3_nt: TGTGCCAGCAGACGCAATCTAGCGTTCTCCCACAATGAGCAGTTCTTC
cdr3_aa: CASRRNLAFSHNEQFF

v_call: TRBV29-1
j_call: TRBJ2-3
d_call: TRBD1
clone_size: NA
cdr3_nt: TGCAGCGTTGATAGGACAGGGGTCACAGATACGCAGTATTTT
cdr3_aa: CSVDRTGVTDTQYF

v_call: TRBV7-8
j_call: TRBJ1-5
d_call: NA
clone_size: NA
cdr3_nt: TGTGCCAGCAGCTTAGCTCAGGACCGCGGCGGGCAGCCCCAGCATTTT
cdr3_aa: CASSLAQDRGGQPQHF

v_call: TRBV19
j_call: TRBJ2-5
d_call: TRBD2
clone_size: once
cdr3_nt: TGTGCCAGTAGTACACTAGCGGGAGATGAGACCCAGTACTTC
cdr3_aa: CASSTLAGDETQYF

v_call: TRBV5-1
j_call: TRBJ2-4
d_call: TRBD2
clone_size: NA
cdr3_nt: TGCGCCAGCAGCTCCGGACTAGCAGCGGCCAAAAACATTCAGTACTTC
cdr3_aa: CASSSGLAAAKNIQYF

v_call: TRBV6-5
j_call: TRBJ1-1
d_call: TRBD1
clone_size: NA
cdr3_nt: TGTGCCAGCAGTACAGGGGCGGCGAACACTGAAGCTTTCTTT
cdr3_aa: CASSTGAANTEAFF

v_call: TRBV19
j_call: TRBJ1-5
d_call: NA
clone_size: NA
cdr3_nt: TGTGCCAGTAGTATTAGGACAGAACTTTATAGCAATCAGCCCCAGCATTTT
cdr3_aa: CASSIRTELYSNQPQHF

v_call: TRBV7-8
j_call: TRBJ2-5
d_call: NA
clone_size: NA
cdr3_nt: TGTGCCAGCAGCTTCTCGGGACACCCAGGGTCACAAGAGACCCAGTACTTC
cdr3_aa: CASSFSGHPGSQETQYF

v_call: TRBV6-1
j_call: TRBJ2-1
d_call: TRBD2
clone_size: NA
cdr3_nt: TGTGCCAGCAGTTATGGCGGGAGGGCCAATGAGCAGTTCTTC
cdr3_aa: CASSYGGRANEQFF

v_call: TRBV6-5
j_call: TRBJ2-3
d_call: NA
clone_size: NA
cdr3_nt: TGTGCCTCAAAGCCCCCGGCGGACCAGGGAGATACGCAGTATTTT
cdr3_aa: CASKPPADQGDTQYF